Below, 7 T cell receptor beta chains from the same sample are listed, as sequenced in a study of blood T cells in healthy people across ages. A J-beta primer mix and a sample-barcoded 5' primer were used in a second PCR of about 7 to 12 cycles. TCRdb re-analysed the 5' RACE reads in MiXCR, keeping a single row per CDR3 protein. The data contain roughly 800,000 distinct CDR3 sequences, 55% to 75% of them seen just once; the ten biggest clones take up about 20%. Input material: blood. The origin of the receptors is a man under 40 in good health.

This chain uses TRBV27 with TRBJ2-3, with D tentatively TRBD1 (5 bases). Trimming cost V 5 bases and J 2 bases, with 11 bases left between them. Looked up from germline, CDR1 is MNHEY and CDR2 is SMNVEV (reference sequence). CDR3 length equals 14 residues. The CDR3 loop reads CASSGAGYTDTQYF. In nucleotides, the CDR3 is TGTGCCAGCAGTGGAGCAGGGTACACAGATACGCAGTATTTT.

The CDR3 nucleotides are TGTGCCAGCAGTAGCGGGGGGGCAAACAATGAGCAGTTCTTC. It is translated as CASSSGGANNEQFF. The gene calls are TRBV9 and TRBJ2-1; 11 bases line up with TRBD2. The germline CDR1 and CDR2 sequences are SGDLS and YYNGEE. This CDR3 region has 14 residues. The V segment lost 5 bases and the J segment 5 bases; nucleotides outside the gene matches: 3.

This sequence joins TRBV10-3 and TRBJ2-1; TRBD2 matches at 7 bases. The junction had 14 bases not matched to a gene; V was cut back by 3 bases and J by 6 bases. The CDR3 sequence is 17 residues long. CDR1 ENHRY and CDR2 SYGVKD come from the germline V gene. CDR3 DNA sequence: TGTGCCATCAGTGACGAATGGGGGACTACTTATGCCAATGAGCAGTTCTTC. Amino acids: CAISDEWGTTYANEQFF.

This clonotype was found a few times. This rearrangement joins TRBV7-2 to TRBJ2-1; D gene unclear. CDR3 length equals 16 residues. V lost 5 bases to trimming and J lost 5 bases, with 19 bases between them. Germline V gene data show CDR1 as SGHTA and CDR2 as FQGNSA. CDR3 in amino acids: CASSSWATQFNNEQFF. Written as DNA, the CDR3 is TGTGCCAGCAGCAGCTGGGCCACCCAATTTAACAATGAGCAGTTCTTC.

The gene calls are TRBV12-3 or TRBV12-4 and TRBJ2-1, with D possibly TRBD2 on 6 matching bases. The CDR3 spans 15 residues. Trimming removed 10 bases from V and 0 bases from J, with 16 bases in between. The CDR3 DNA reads TGTGCCACCGTACGGGGGACCAGCTCCTACAATGAGCAGTTCTTC. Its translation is CATVRGTSSYNEQFF.

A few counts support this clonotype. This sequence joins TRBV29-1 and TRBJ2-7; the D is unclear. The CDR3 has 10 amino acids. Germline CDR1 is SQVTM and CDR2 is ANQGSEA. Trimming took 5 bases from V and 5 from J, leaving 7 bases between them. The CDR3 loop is CSVLADEQYF. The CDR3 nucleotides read TGCAGCGTTCTCGCGGACGAGCAGTACTTC.

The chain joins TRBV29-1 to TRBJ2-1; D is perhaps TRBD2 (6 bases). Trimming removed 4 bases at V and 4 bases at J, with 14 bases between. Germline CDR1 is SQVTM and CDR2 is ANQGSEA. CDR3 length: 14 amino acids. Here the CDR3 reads CSVGGGTGYNEQFF. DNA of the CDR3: TGCAGCGTTGGCGGCGGGACGGGATACAATGAGCAGTTCTTC.